Listed below are T cell receptor beta chains from one sample, sequenced in a study of T-cell memory formation after mild COVID-19. Each CDR3 protein gets one entry after TCRdb re-called the 5' RACE reads with MiXCR. The sample includes around 530,000 distinct CDR3 sequences, 20% to 25% of them seen just once. The sequencing sample was made of PBMCs or a T cell subset sorted from them (not recorded which). The origin of the receptors is an adult woman who had mild COVID-19 (a few samples of this study predate the infection). Cell type and time point are not known. Both conserved end residues are part of each CDR3. A D gene is named only where the DNA matches it firmly. Clone size is given for some rows only: seen once, a few or many times, or a class if the clone is expanded.

CASRSVGGASTDTQYF | TGTGCCAGCAGATCAGTGGGCGGTGCTAGCACAGATACGCAGTATTTT | TRBJ2-3 | TRBV11-2 | NA | few
CASSKDGTEAMNTEAFF | TGTGCCAGCAGCAAAGACGGGACAGAAGCGATGAACACTGAAGCTTTCTTT | TRBJ1-1 | TRBV21-1 | NA | NA
CASSPLGSGNQPQHF | TGTGCCAGCAGCCCCCTGGGATCGGGCAATCAGCCCCAGCATTTT | TRBJ1-5 | TRBV2 | NA | many
CASSQSDNTEAFF | TGTGCCAGCAGCCAATCCGATAACACTGAAGCTTTCTTT | TRBJ1-1 | TRBV3-1 | NA | NA
CASSQVQGWVGEGIEKLFF | TGCGCCAGCAGCCAAGTTCAGGGATGGGTAGGGGAGGGTATTGAAAAACTGTTTTTT | TRBJ1-4 | TRBV4-1 | NA | NA
CATSRGVPETQYF | TGTGCCACCAGTCGCGGGGTTCCGGAGACCCAGTACTTC | TRBJ2-5 | TRBV24-1 | NA | few
CSASPTGLGGYGYTF | TGCAGTGCTAGCCCTACAGGGCTCGGGGGCTATGGCTACACCTTC | TRBJ1-2 | TRBV20-1 | NA | once
CASSLSGFMNTEAFF | TGTGCCAGCAGTTTATCCGGATTCATGAACACTGAAGCTTTCTTT | TRBJ1-1 | TRBV27 | NA | NA
CASSFRVTDTQYF | TGCGCCAGCAGCTTCCGAGTCACAGATACGCAGTATTTT | TRBJ2-3 | TRBV5-1 | NA | few
CASSSRQGGGAEAFF | TGCGCCAGCAGCTCTCGACAGGGAGGAGGTGCTGAAGCTTTCTTT | TRBJ1-1 | TRBV5-1 | TRBD1 | many
CASMVDSLTDTQYF | TGTGCCAGCATGGTGGACTCACTTACAGATACGCAGTATTTT | TRBJ2-3 | TRBV5-5 | NA | few
CASNDPQDRGPYEQYF | TGTGCCAGCAACGACCCCCAGGACAGGGGGCCCTACGAGCAGTACTTC | TRBJ2-7 | TRBV2 | TRBD1 | NA
CASSSLPRYEQYF | TGTGCCAGCAGCTCTCTACCCCGCTACGAGCAGTACTTC | TRBJ2-7 | TRBV7-8 | NA | few
CASSSRQGSYTF | TGTGCCAGCAGTTCCCGACAGGGAAGCTACACCTTC | TRBJ1-2 | TRBV6-1 | TRBD1 | NA
CATATGSAGELFF | TGTGCCACCGCAACAGGGTCCGCCGGGGAGCTGTTTTTT | TRBJ2-2 | TRBV15 | NA | NA
CASSLDGLAGPLSTDTQYF | TGCGCCAGCAGCTTGGACGGACTAGCGGGGCCCCTTAGCACAGATACGCAGTATTTT | TRBJ2-3 | TRBV5-1 | TRBD2 | few
CASSLTPASNNEQFF | TGTGCCAGCAGCTTAACTCCGGCTAGCAACAATGAGCAGTTCTTC | TRBJ2-1 | TRBV7-3 | NA | few
CATSGRRGNTEAFF | TGTGCCACCAGCGGCCGCCGGGGGAACACTGAAGCTTTCTTT | TRBJ1-1 | TRBV5-4 | NA | few
CASSVSGTGWDYGYTF | TGTGCCAGCAGCGTATCGGGGACAGGATGGGACTATGGCTACACCTTC | TRBJ1-2 | TRBV9 | TRBD1 | NA
CSARDLGGNQPQHF | TGCAGTGCTAGAGATCTGGGAGGGAATCAGCCCCAGCATTTT | TRBJ1-5 | TRBV20-1 | NA | few
CASSPTQDTDTQYF | TGTGCCAGCAGCCCAACACAGGACACAGATACGCAGTATTTT | TRBJ2-3 | TRBV13 | NA | few
CASSLIAGSRTDTQYF | TGCGCCAGCAGCTTGATAGCGGGGTCCCGCACAGATACGCAGTATTTT | TRBJ2-3 | TRBV5-1 | TRBD2 | NA
CASSLLGSDMNTEAFF | TGCGCCAGCAGCTTGCTGGGAAGCGACATGAACACTGAAGCTTTCTTT | TRBJ1-1 | TRBV5-1 | NA | NA
CASSIPSGGYGYTF | TGTGCCAGCAGTATACCTTCGGGCGGTTATGGCTACACCTTC | TRBJ1-2 | TRBV12-3/TRBV12-4 | NA | NA
CASSDGGYTGELFF | TGTGCCAGCAGTGACGGGGGTTACACCGGGGAGCTGTTTTTT | TRBJ2-2 | TRBV6-4 | NA | NA
CASSSDRGSYNSPLHF | TGTGCCAGCAGCTCCGACAGGGGAAGCTATAATTCACCCCTCCACTTT | TRBJ1-6 | TRBV9 | TRBD1 | many
CAISTGQIYNEQFF | TGTGCCATCAGTACGGGACAGATCTACAATGAGCAGTTCTTC | TRBJ2-1 | TRBV10-3 | TRBD1 | NA
CSARSGGYNSPLHF | TGCAGTGCTAGATCCGGGGGCTATAATTCACCCCTCCACTTT | TRBJ1-6 | TRBV20-1 | NA | NA
CASRQSAGTEAFF | TGTGCCAGCAGACAGTCCGCCGGCACTGAAGCTTTCTTT | TRBJ1-1 | TRBV14 | NA | few
CASSVSDRGQGVHNEQFF | TGTGCCAGCAGCGTATCAGATCGGGGACAGGGGGTCCACAATGAGCAGTTCTTC | TRBJ2-1 | TRBV5-5 | TRBD1 | few
CASSTQVVVPYNEQFF | TGTGCCAGCAGTACCCAGGTAGTAGTCCCCTACAATGAGCAGTTCTTC | TRBJ2-1 | TRBV6-2/TRBV6-3 | NA | NA
CASVLRQPNQPQHF | TGTGCTAGTGTGCTTAGACAGCCTAATCAGCCCCAGCATTTT | TRBJ1-5 | TRBV12-5 | NA | NA
CASSWHAGELFF | TGCGCCAGCAGCTGGCATGCCGGGGAGCTGTTTTTT | TRBJ2-2 | TRBV5-1 | NA | NA
CAWSTGDYNEQFF | TGTGCCTGGAGCACAGGGGACTACAATGAGCAGTTCTTC | TRBJ2-1 | TRBV30 | TRBD1 | NA
CASSRTRAADIEAFF | TGCGCCAGCAGTCGGACCCGGGCCGCCGACATTGAAGCTTTCTTT | TRBJ1-1 | TRBV5-1 | NA | few
CASSYSRQGLSGANVLTF | TGTGCCAGCAGTTACTCGAGACAGGGCCTCTCTGGGGCCAACGTCCTGACTTTC | TRBJ2-6 | TRBV6-5 | TRBD1 | NA
CASSRYGAGGLYEQFF | TGTGCCAGCAGCCGGTATGGAGCGGGGGGGCTCTATGAGCAGTTCTTC | TRBJ2-1 | TRBV6-6 | TRBD2 | NA
CASSQLAGGQETQYF | TGTGCCAGCAGCCAACTAGCGGGGGGGCAAGAGACCCAGTACTTC | TRBJ2-5 | TRBV6-5 | TRBD2 | NA
CASSLGHGGGQETQYF | TGTGCCAGCAGCTTAGGTCACGGGGGGGGCCAAGAGACCCAGTACTTC | TRBJ2-5 | TRBV11-2 | TRBD2 | few
CASSLERWQSNEKLFF | TGTGCCAGCAGCTTAGAGCGGTGGCAGAGCAATGAAAAACTGTTTTTT | TRBJ1-4 | TRBV7-9 | NA | few
CASSRVSGANVLTF | TGTGCCAGCAGTCGGGTTAGTGGGGCCAACGTCCTGACTTTC | TRBJ2-6 | TRBV9 | NA | many
CATSDTRVAGPNNEQFF | TGTGCCACCAGCGACACAAGGGTAGCGGGGCCGAACAATGAGCAGTTCTTC | TRBJ2-1 | TRBV24-1 | TRBD2 | few
CASSGGLAGATGELFF | TGTGCCAGCAGTGGGGGACTAGCGGGGGCCACCGGGGAGCTGTTTTTT | TRBJ2-2 | TRBV2 | TRBD2 | NA
CSVVRTSGEQYF | TGCAGCGTTGTCAGGACTAGCGGCGAGCAGTACTTC | TRBJ2-7 | TRBV29-1 | TRBD2 | NA
CASNSRRQAFSYTF | TGTGCCAGCAACTCCCGGCGGCAGGCGTTCAGCTACACCTTC | TRBJ1-2 | TRBV12-3/TRBV12-4 | NA | many
CSVDPGLFTEAFF | TGCAGCGTTGATCCAGGGCTGTTCACTGAAGCTTTCTTT | TRBJ1-1 | TRBV29-1 | NA | NA
CATRGPVGGGNEQFF | TGTGCCACCAGGGGACCTGTGGGGGGCGGGAATGAGCAGTTCTTC | TRBJ2-1 | TRBV24-1 | NA | few
CASSYVLAGNEQYF | TGTGCCAGCAGTTACGTCCTAGCGGGAAACGAGCAGTACTTC | TRBJ2-7 | TRBV6-6 | TRBD2 | NA
CASTRTGGAGGYTF | TGTGCCAGCACCCGAACAGGGGGCGCGGGCGGCTACACCTTC | TRBJ1-2 | TRBV27 | TRBD1 | few
CASSSGGAVVDEQFF | TGTGCCAGCAGTAGCGGGGGGGCTGTTGTTGATGAGCAGTTCTTC | TRBJ2-1 | TRBV2 | TRBD2 | NA
CASTPSGGRYNEQFF | TGTGCCAGCACCCCGTCTGGGGGGCGCTACAATGAGCAGTTCTTC | TRBJ2-1 | TRBV12-3/TRBV12-4 | NA | once
CASSVWLSSYNEQFF | TGTGCCAGCAGTGTCTGGCTCAGCTCCTACAATGAGCAGTTCTTC | TRBJ2-1 | TRBV6-1 | NA | few
CASSLELAGLNEQFF | TGTGCCAGCAGCTTGGAACTAGCGGGCCTCAATGAGCAGTTCTTC | TRBJ2-1 | TRBV5-6 | TRBD2 | NA
CASSLTGVNAEAFF | TGTGCCAGCAGTCTAACAGGGGTTAATGCTGAAGCTTTCTTT | TRBJ1-1 | TRBV12-3/TRBV12-4 | TRBD1 | few
CASRTTEAGPFYEQYF | TGTGCCAGTAGAACTACCGAGGCGGGACCATTTTACGAGCAGTACTTC | TRBJ2-7 | TRBV19 | NA | NA
CASSYLPPTNTEAFF | TGTGCCAGCAGTTACCTCCCTCCGACTAACACTGAAGCTTTCTTT | TRBJ1-1 | TRBV6-5 | NA | few
CASSFSLRGGSNYEQYF | TGTGCCAGCAGTTTCAGCCTTCGGGGCGGGTCTAACTACGAGCAGTACTTC | TRBJ2-7 | TRBV12-3/TRBV12-4 | NA | NA
CASSAWTGNEQFF | TGTGCCAGCAGCGCCTGGACAGGGAATGAGCAGTTCTTC | TRBJ2-1 | TRBV5-4 | TRBD1 | NA
CASSLLAEGDTQYF | TGTGCCAGCAGTTTACTAGCGGAGGGGGATACGCAGTATTTT | TRBJ2-3 | TRBV27 | TRBD2 | few
CSAPTAIYRDTQYF | TGCAGTGCCCCGACAGCGATCTATCGGGATACGCAGTATTTT | TRBJ2-3 | TRBV20-1 | NA | NA